This passage covers 8 T cell receptor beta chains from one sample sequenced in a study of cytomegalovirus exposure and HLA in healthy donors. PCR was performed using 60 Vbeta and 13 Jbeta primers. Here immunoSEQ multiplex PCR was the method, and the copy in TCRdb shows in-frame clones only, minus some. The data contain approximately 190,000 clones, roughly 80% of them seen just once; the ten biggest clones take up over 5.5%. Sequencing was carried out using PBMCs. The origin of the receptors is a man aged 35 to 55 in good health and CMV-seropositive.

This rearrangement joins TRBV5-1 to TRBJ1-1, with 9 bases matching TRBD1. The germline V gene has CDR1 SGHRS and CDR2 YFSETQ. J was trimmed by 5 bases and V by 4 bases; bases with no gene match: 6. The CDR3 covers 14 residues. CDR3 DNA: TGCGCCAGCAGCGGGGGACAGGGCTTGACTGAAGCTTTCTTT. As protein: CASSGGQGLTEAFF.

The chain employs TRBV29-1 and TRBJ1-1; D gene unclear. CDR3 length: 11 amino acids. Germline CDR1 and CDR2: SQVTM and ANQGSEA. V shed 6 bases and J shed 6 bases, with 11 bases lying between them. CDR3 sequence: CSVGRGSEAFF. CDR3 sequence (DNA): TGCAGCGTGGGCCGTGGATCTGAAGCTTTCTTT.

This rearrangement joins TRBV19 to TRBJ1-4, with TRBD1 as a possible D gene (5 bases). Between the trimmed V and J ends, which lost 3 bases and 0 bases, there was a span of 14 bases. This CDR3 is built from 17 residues. Germline CDR1 is LNHDA and CDR2 is SQIVND (reference sequence). This CDR3 is CASSMSLGAATNEKLFF. CDR3 nucleotide sequence: TGTGCCAGTAGTATGAGTTTAGGGGCAGCAACTAATGAAAAACTGTTTTTT.

V is TRBV2 and J is TRBJ2-5; the D is unclear. This CDR3 is 12 amino acids long. V gave up 5 bases and J gave up 5 bases, with 9 bases separating them. Germline assignment: CDR1 SNHLY and CDR2 FYNNEI. The CDR3 spells CASSTSRETQYF. DNA of the CDR3: TGTGCCAGCAGTACCTCTAGGGAGACCCAGTACTTC.

V gene TRBV15 combines with J gene TRBJ2-7; possible D gene TRBD1, 5 bases. CDR3 size: 14 residues. V was cut by 3 bases and J by 1 base, with 10 bases left in between. Germline loops: CDR1 LNHNV, CDR2 YYDKDF (reference sequence). The CDR3 spells CATSSRTFSYEQYF. The CDR3, as DNA: TGTGCCACCAGCAGTCGGACATTTTCCTACGAGCAGTACTTC.

This chain connects TRBV13 to TRBJ1-2; 8 positions agree with TRBD1. The CDR3 consists of 13 residues. CDR1 and CDR2 (germline): PRHDT, FYEKMQ (reference sequence). V was pared by 7 bases and J by 4 bases, with 5 bases of the junction left unmatched. The CDR3 spells CASNTGGGYGYTF. CDR3 nucleotides: TGTGCCAGCAATACAGGGGGTGGCTATGGCTACACCTTC. The full variable domain, completed using reference TRBV13 and TRBJ1-2, is AAGVIQSPRHLIKEKRETATLKCYPIPRHDTVYWYQQGPGQDPQFLISFYEKMQSDKGSIPDRFSAQQFSDYHSELNMSSLELGDSALYFCASNTGGGYGYTFGSGTRLTVV.

The V gene is TRBV7-2, the J gene TRBJ1-5, with TRBD1 matching over 7 bases. Germline CDR1 SGHTA, CDR2 FQGNSA. After removal of 1 base from V and 7 bases from J, the junction contained 7 bases not matched to a gene. This CDR3 contains 15 residues. CDR3 bases: TGTGCCAGCAGCTTAGATGTGACAGGGATCCAGCCCCAGCATTTT. Translated: CASSLDVTGIQPQHF.

The chain couples TRBV5-6 to TRBJ2-2; TRBD1 matches at 10 bases. The CDR3 covers 16 residues. Germline lookup yields CDR1 SGHDT and CDR2 YYEEEE. Trimming removed 4 bases from V and 3 bases from J; junction bases left unmatched: 6. The CDR3 protein is CASSTTGTGDTGELFF. The CDR3 nucleotides are TGTGCCAGCAGCACAACCGGGACAGGGGACACCGGGGAGCTGTTTTTT.